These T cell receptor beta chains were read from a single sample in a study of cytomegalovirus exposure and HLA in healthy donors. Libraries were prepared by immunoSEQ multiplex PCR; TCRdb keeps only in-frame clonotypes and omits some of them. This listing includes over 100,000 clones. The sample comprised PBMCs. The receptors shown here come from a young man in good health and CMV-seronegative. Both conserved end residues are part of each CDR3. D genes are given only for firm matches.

TGTGCCAGTAGGAAGGGACAGGGGGACACTGAAGCTTTCTTT,CASRKGQGDTEAFF,TRBJ1-1,TRBV19,TRBD1,14
TGCGCCAGCAGCATAGGACAGGGCAGAGATACGCAGTATTTT,CASSIGQGRDTQYF,TRBJ2-3,TRBV5-1,TRBD1,14
TGTGCCAGCAGTGACCGGGTGCGGGGAGAGGGAAAGACCCAGTACTTC,CASSDRVRGEGKTQYF,TRBJ2-5,TRBV25-1,NA,16
TGTGCCAGTAGCCTCGAGGCTGGAAACACCATATATTTT,CASSLEAGNTIYF,TRBJ1-3,TRBV19,NA,13
TGTGCCAGCAGCTTAGACAATTCGGGGGGGGCAAACTATGGCTACACCTTC,CASSLDNSGGANYGYTF,TRBJ1-2,TRBV7-6,NA,17
TGCGCCAGCAGCCAAGTGCTTAGCGGGGGGGGAGTCAACCAAGAGACCCAGTACTTC,CASSQVLSGGGVNQETQYF,TRBJ2-5,TRBV4-3,TRBD2,19
TGTGCCAGCAGCTCCTCCGACAGGGCCCAGCCCCAGCATTTT,CASSSSDRAQPQHF,TRBJ1-5,TRBV5-6,TRBD1,14
TGTGCCTGGGGGGCACTCTATGGCTACACCTTC,CAWGALYGYTF,TRBJ1-2,TRBV30,NA,11
TGTGCCAGCAGTCCCCCAACATCCAGGACGGGGGTTGCTTTCTTT,CASSPPTSRTGVAFF,TRBJ1-1,TRBV27,NA,15
TGTGCCAGTCGGGGGGAGGCAGAGACCCAGTACTTC,CASRGEAETQYF,TRBJ2-5,TRBV7-8,TRBD2,12
TGTGCCAGCAGAGAGGTCAGGAGGGGCGAGCAGTACTTC,CASREVRRGEQYF,TRBJ2-7,TRBV6-5,NA,13
TGTGCCTGGAGGTCAGGGATAGCAGATACGCAGTATTTT,CAWRSGIADTQYF,TRBJ2-3,TRBV30,NA,13
TGTGCCAGCAGCCAAATCGGGCAGGGAGGGTCACCCCTCCACTTT,CASSQIGQGGSPLHF,TRBJ1-6,TRBV14,NA,15
TGTGCCAGCAGCGTAGTAGTGAACACTGAAGCTTTCTTT,CASSVVVNTEAFF,TRBJ1-1,TRBV9,NA,13
TGTGCCATCAGTGCGGGGTTGAGCAATCAGCCCCAGCATTTT,CAISAGLSNQPQHF,TRBJ1-5,TRBV10-3,NA,14
TGTGCCAGCAGCACAGGGCTGGCTGTAAAGAACACTGAAGCTTTCTTT,CASSTGLAVKNTEAFF,TRBJ1-1,TRBV28,NA,16
TGTGCCATCAGTGAGTCCGGGGGGTATTCACCCCTCCACTTT,CAISESGGYSPLHF,TRBJ1-6,TRBV10-3,NA,14
TGTGCCAGCAGCCCGGGACTAGCAGGCAGGGAGACCCAGTACTTC,CASSPGLAGRETQYF,TRBJ2-5,TRBV6-1,TRBD2,15
TGTGCCAGCAGTTACAGCGGACTGAAGAACTATGGCTACACCTTC,CASSYSGLKNYGYTF,TRBJ1-2,TRBV6-5,NA,15
TGTGCCAGTAGTTACGGGACAGGCTACAATGAGCAGTTCTTC,CASSYGTGYNEQFF,TRBJ2-1,TRBV19,TRBD1,14
TGTGCCAGCAGCCTCCGGACAGGCACCGGGGAGCTGTTTTTT,CASSLRTGTGELFF,TRBJ2-2,TRBV11-3,TRBD1,14
TGTGCCTGGAGGGGGGGGTTGAACACTGAAGCTTTCTTT,CAWRGGLNTEAFF,TRBJ1-1,TRBV30,NA,13
TGTGCCAGCACCCCGGGGGGGGATTTTAATCAGCCCCAGCATTTT,CASTPGGDFNQPQHF,TRBJ1-5,TRBV9,NA,15
TGCGCCAGCAGCTTGGTGGGGGGAGAGACCCAGTACTTC,CASSLVGGETQYF,TRBJ2-5,TRBV5-1,NA,13
TGCGCCAGCGGGGACGGGGGGCCAGATACGCAGTATTTT,CASGDGGPDTQYF,TRBJ2-3,TRBV5-1,NA,13
TGTGCCAGCAGGGAACAGGGGGCGTGGGAGACCCAGTACTTC,CASREQGAWETQYF,TRBJ2-5,TRBV2,TRBD1,14
TGTGCCAGCGCCCGGGTCCGTGGGACCGGGGAGCTGTTTTTT,CASARVRGTGELFF,TRBJ2-2,TRBV5-6,NA,14
TGCAGCCCCTTAGTGGCAGATACGCAGTATTTT,CSPLVADTQYF,TRBJ2-3,TRBV29-1,NA,11
TGTGCCAGCAGCTTGCAGGCAGCCAATGAGCAGTTCTTC,CASSLQAANEQFF,TRBJ2-1,TRBV5-6,NA,13
TGTGTCAGAAGTCGCGGGACTAGCGGGGACAATGAGCAGTTCTTC,CVRSRGTSGDNEQFF,TRBJ2-1,TRBV7-5,NA,15
TGTGCCAGCCAGGGGGCGGATAGAAGCAATCAGCCCCAGCATTTT,CASQGADRSNQPQHF,TRBJ1-5,TRBV28,TRBD1,15
TGTGCCAGCACCCTGGGCGGGGGGAACTATGGCTACACCTTC,CASTLGGGNYGYTF,TRBJ1-2,TRBV11-2,NA,14
TGTGCCAGCAGACAAAGCGCGGGGGGGCCAAACATTCAGTACTTC,CASRQSAGGPNIQYF,TRBJ2-4,TRBV7-9,TRBD2,15
TGTGCCAGTAGGGCAGGGGAATACACTGAAGCTTTCTTT,CASRAGEYTEAFF,TRBJ1-1,TRBV19,NA,13
TGTGCCAGCTCACCGTTCCGGGGGGCATACCACGAGCAGTACTTC,CASSPFRGAYHEQYF,TRBJ2-7,TRBV18,NA,15
TGTGCCAGCACGCAGGCGGGGTTTGACGAGCAGTACTTC,CASTQAGFDEQYF,TRBJ2-7,TRBV21-1,NA,13
TGCGCCAGCAGCTTAGGACAGGTGAACACCGGGGAGCTGTTTTTT,CASSLGQVNTGELFF,TRBJ2-2,TRBV5-1,TRBD1,15
TGTGCCAGCAAGGGGGCCCACTACACCTTC,CASKGAHYTF,TRBJ1-2,TRBV6-5,TRBD1,10
TGTGCCAGCAGCTTAGACAGCTTCACAGATACGCAGTATTTT,CASSLDSFTDTQYF,TRBJ2-3,TRBV7-2,NA,14
TGTGCCACTCAAAAGCGGGGCCGCTCTGGAAACACCATATATTTT,CATQKRGRSGNTIYF,TRBJ1-3,TRBV19,NA,15
TGTGCCAGCAGTGCTTACAATGAGCAGTTCTTC,CASSAYNEQFF,TRBJ2-1,TRBV25-1,NA,11
TGTGCCAGTAGTATAACAGGGGCCAATTCACCCCTCCACTTT,CASSITGANSPLHF,TRBJ1-6,TRBV19,TRBD1,14
TGTGCCAGCAGCTGGCATGGGGCGGGGGGCTACACCTTC,CASSWHGAGGYTF,TRBJ1-2,TRBV7-8,NA,13
TGTGCCAGCAGTTACAGGGGTGCCGGGGAGCTGTTTTTT,CASSYRGAGELFF,TRBJ2-2,TRBV6-5,NA,13
TGCGCCAGCAGCTTGAAGACAGGGGCGCTTGAAAAACTGTTTTTT,CASSLKTGALEKLFF,TRBJ1-4,TRBV5-1,TRBD1,15
TGTGCCAGCAGCAGAGCTGGACTCTCTAGGAATTCACCCCTCCACTTT,CASSRAGLSRNSPLHF,TRBJ1-6,TRBV7-8,NA,16
TGTGCCATGCAAGCGGGGGGATCCTACGAGCAGTACTTC,CAMQAGGSYEQYF,TRBJ2-7,TRBV2,TRBD2,13
TGTGCCAGCAGCCGGGACTACACAGATACGCAGTATTTT,CASSRDYTDTQYF,TRBJ2-3,TRBV6-4,TRBD2,13
TGTGCCAGCAGCACGGACAGGCTTGAGGAGCAGTACTTC,CASSTDRLEEQYF,TRBJ2-7,TRBV5-5,TRBD1,13
TGTGCCAGCAGCTTAGCCTCAGGGGACTATGGCTACACCTTC,CASSLASGDYGYTF,TRBJ1-2,TRBV7-2,NA,14
TGTGCCAGCAGCAGTCACATGAACACTGAAGCTTTCTTT,CASSSHMNTEAFF,TRBJ1-1,TRBV7-2,NA,13
TGCGCCAGCAGCTTAAGTAGCGGGGGGGCCTTAGCAGATACGCAGTATTTT,CASSLSSGGALADTQYF,TRBJ2-3,TRBV5-1,TRBD2,17
TGTGCCAGCAGCTTTTCTACCTCCTACAATGAGCAGTTCTTC,CASSFSTSYNEQFF,TRBJ2-1,TRBV7-3,NA,14
TGTGCCAGCAGCTTAGTACTAGCGGGGGGCGGGAATGAGCAGTTCTTC,CASSLVLAGGGNEQFF,TRBJ2-1,TRBV7-8,TRBD2,16
TGCGCCAGCAGCTTGGCGCACCCGGGGGGGGAGTACGAGCAGTACTTC,CASSLAHPGGEYEQYF,TRBJ2-7,TRBV5-1,TRBD2,16
TGTGCCAGCAGTTTATCGGGGACAGGGGGCGTCTGGTATGGCTACACCTTC,CASSLSGTGGVWYGYTF,TRBJ1-2,TRBV27,TRBD1,17
TGCAGCGGGGCAGGGAAAATGGAGACCCAGTACTTC,CSGAGKMETQYF,TRBJ2-5,TRBV29-1,NA,12